These T cell receptor beta chains were read from a single sample in a study of T cells in tumors after PD-1 blockade. Profiled with immunoSEQ multiplex PCR; TCRdb holds only in-frame clones, not every one. The sample yields 60,000 to 65,000 clones, over 65% seen once. The specimen was PBMCs, collected after anti-PD-1 treatment. These receptors were obtained from a human donor with basal cell carcinoma. Each CDR3 is given with its conserved first and last residue. D genes are given only for firm matches. A clone size is listed for some rows: how often the clone was seen (once, few, many), or a class if it is expanded.

TRBV2,TRBJ2-5,-,-,TGTGCCAGCACCGGTAGGGGGGTGCCATTAGAGACCCAGTACTTC,CASTGRGVPLETQYF
TRBV5-1,TRBJ2-3,-,-,TGCGCCAGCAGACCCCCTAGCACAGATACGCAGTATTTT,CASRPPSTDTQYF
TRBV2,TRBJ1-2,once,TRBD1,TGTGCCAGCAGTGGACAGGGATCCCCAGTCTATGGCTACACCTTC,CASSGQGSPVYGYTF
TRBV4-1,TRBJ2-2,many,TRBD2,TGCGCCAGCAGCCAAGAGGGGAGGGTGAACACCGGGGAGCTGTTTTTT,CASSQEGRVNTGELFF
TRBV27,TRBJ2-3,-,-,TGTGCCAGCAGTCGGACCCCGTCACCCACCACAGATACGCAGTATTTT,CASSRTPSPTTDTQYF
TRBV11-3,TRBJ2-5,few,TRBD2,TGTGCCAGCAGCTCCGGGGATAGCGGGGGGCCAGGAGAGACCCAGTACTTC,CASSSGDSGGPGETQYF
TRBV19,TRBJ2-7,-,-,TGTGCCAGTAGTATAGAGTTTTCGAGATTATTTTTCTACGAGCAGTACTTC,CASSIEFSRLFFYEQYF
TRBV5-4,TRBJ2-7,few,-,TGTGCCAGCAGCTCGCCAGGTAACGAGCAGTACTTC,CASSSPGNEQYF
TRBV5-4,TRBJ1-1,-,TRBD1,TGTGCCAGCAGCCGCTCATTAGACAGGGGAGATACTGAAGCTTTCTTT,CASSRSLDRGDTEAFF
TRBV2,TRBJ1-5,few,-,TGCTCCTCCTCAGGGGACAATCAGCCCCAGCATTTT,CSSSGDNQPQHF
TRBV6-1,TRBJ2-5,-,-,TGTGCCAGCAGTGAACTAGGGGCGCGGGTCCAAGAGACCCAGTACTTC,CASSELGARVQETQYF